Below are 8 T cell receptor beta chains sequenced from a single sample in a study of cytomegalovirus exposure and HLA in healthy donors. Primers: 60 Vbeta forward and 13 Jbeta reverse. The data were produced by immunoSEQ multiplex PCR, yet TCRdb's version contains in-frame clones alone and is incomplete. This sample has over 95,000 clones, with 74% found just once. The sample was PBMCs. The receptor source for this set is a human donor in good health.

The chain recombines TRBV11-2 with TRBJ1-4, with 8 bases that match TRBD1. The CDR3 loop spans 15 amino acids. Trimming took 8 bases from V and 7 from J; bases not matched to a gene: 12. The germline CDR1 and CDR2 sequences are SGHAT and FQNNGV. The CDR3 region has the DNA TGTGCCAGCGTACGAACGGGACAGGCGGGTGAAAAACTGTTTTTT. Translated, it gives CASVRTGQAGEKLFF.

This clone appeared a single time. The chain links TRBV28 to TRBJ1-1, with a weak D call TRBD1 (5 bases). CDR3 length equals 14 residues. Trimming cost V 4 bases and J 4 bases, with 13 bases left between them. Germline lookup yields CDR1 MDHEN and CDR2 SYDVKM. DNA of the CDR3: TGTGCCAGCAGTTCCATACCCAGGGTCACTGAAGCTTTCTTT. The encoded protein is CASSSIPRVTEAFF.

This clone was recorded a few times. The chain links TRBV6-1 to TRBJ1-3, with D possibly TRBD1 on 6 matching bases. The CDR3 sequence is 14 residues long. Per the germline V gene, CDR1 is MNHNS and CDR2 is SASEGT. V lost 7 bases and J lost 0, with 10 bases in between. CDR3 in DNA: TGTGCCAGCAAATTGACAGGCTCTGGAAACACCATATATTTT. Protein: CASKLTGSGNTIYF.

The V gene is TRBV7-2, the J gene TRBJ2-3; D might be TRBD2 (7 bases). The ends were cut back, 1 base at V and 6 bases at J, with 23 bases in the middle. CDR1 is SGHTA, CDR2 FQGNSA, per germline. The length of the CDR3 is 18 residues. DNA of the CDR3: TGTGCCAGCAGCTTAGGAAAGGGGGGGGCCAGGAGGTTGGATACGCAGTATTTT. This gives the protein CASSLGKGGARRLDTQYF.

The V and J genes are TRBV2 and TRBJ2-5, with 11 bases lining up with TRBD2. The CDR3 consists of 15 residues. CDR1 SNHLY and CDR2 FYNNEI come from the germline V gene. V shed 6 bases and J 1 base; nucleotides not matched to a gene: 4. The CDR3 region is CASRFLAGGQETQYF. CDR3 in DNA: TGTGCCAGCAGGTTCCTAGCGGGGGGCCAAGAGACCCAGTACTTC.

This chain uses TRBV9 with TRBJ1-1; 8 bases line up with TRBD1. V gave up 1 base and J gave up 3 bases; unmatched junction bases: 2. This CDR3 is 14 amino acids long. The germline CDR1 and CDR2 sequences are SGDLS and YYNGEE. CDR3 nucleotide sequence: TGTGCCAGCAGCGTAAAGGACAGGGACACTGAAGCTTTCTTT. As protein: CASSVKDRDTEAFF.

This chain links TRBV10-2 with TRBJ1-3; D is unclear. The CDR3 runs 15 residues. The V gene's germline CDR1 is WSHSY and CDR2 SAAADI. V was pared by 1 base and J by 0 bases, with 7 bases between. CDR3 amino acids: CASSELVSSGNTIYF. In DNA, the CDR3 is TGCGCCAGCAGTGAGTTGGTGAGCTCTGGAAACACCATATATTTT.

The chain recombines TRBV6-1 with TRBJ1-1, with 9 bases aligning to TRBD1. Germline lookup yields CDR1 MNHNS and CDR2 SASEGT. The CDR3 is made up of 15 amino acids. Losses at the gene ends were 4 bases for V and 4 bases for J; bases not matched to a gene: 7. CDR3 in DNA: TGTGCCAGCAGTGTAAGCGGGACAGGGATCACTGAAGCTTTCTTT. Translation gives CASSVSGTGITEAFF.